This TCR beta chain was found in a study of blood T cells in healthy people across ages. Details on this clonotype: A much more abundant neighbour one base away suggests this may be a read error.

Germline V CDR1 and CDR2: SGHTA, FQGNSA. The CDR3 covers 14 residues. Using a J-beta primer mix together with a sample-barcoded 5' primer, a second PCR was run for about 7 to 12 cycles. TCRdb reanalysed the 5' RACE reads using MiXCR and keeps one entry per CDR3 protein. The table records approximately 1,700,000 distinct CDR3 sequences, 35% to 50% of them present only once. The sequenced sample consisted of blood. This TCR was recovered from a human donor in good health. The gene calls are TRBV7-2 and TRBJ2-7; the match to TRBD1 covers 7 bases. In DNA form, the CDR3 reads TGTGCCAGCAGCTTCCGACAGGGAGCCTACGAGCGGTACTTC. It is translated as CASSFRQGAYERYF.